These 17 T cell receptor beta chains originate from one sample sequenced in a study of PD-1 blockade in mismatch repair-deficient tumors. Data came from immunoSEQ multiplex PCR; TCRdb stores just in-frame clones and leaves some out. Of some 48,000 clones in the sample, about 84% were seen once. The sample was peripheral blood, taken more than 19 weeks after starting pembrolizumab. Receptor source: an adult with mismatch repair-deficient cancer.

V usage is TRBV5-1 and J usage is TRBJ2-2; 8 bases are a match to TRBD2. Germline CDR1 SGHRS, CDR2 YFSETQ. The CDR3 spans 15 residues. V was pared by 4 bases and J by 3 bases, with 5 bases of the junction left unmatched. CDR3 sequence: CASSPAGGDTGELFF. The CDR3, as DNA: TGCGCCAGCAGCCCGGCGGGAGGCGACACCGGGGAGCTGTTTTTT. Filled out from reference TRBV5-1 and TRBJ2-2, the complete variable domain reads KAGVTQTPRYLIKTRGQQVTLSCSPISGHRSVSWYQQTPGQGLQFLFEYFSETQRNKGNFPGRFSGRQFSNSRSEMNVSTLELGDSALYLCASSPAGGDTGELFFGEGSRLTVL.

Of note for this clone: Other nucleotide sequences in the sample specify the same CDR3. J is TRBJ1-2 and V is TRBV27, with a weak D call TRBD1 (6 bases). The V gene lost 3 bases and the J gene lost 4 bases, with 9 bases spanning the gap. CDR3 size: 13 residues. Germline CDR1 is MNHEY and CDR2 is SMNVEV (reference sequence). As DNA, the CDR3 is TGTGCCAGCAGTTTGGGGGGCGCCTATGGCTACACCTTC. It yields the protein CASSLGGAYGYTF.

V gene TRBV9 combines with J gene TRBJ1-1, with a weak D call TRBD1 (5 bases). V lost 0 bases, J lost 3 bases, and 12 bases lay in between. The CDR3 consists of 15 residues. CDR1 and CDR2 from the germline V gene are SGDLS and YYNGEE. The CDR3 coding sequence is TGTGCCAGCAGCGTAGCCGGGACGGCCTACACTGAAGCTTTCTTT. Protein product: CASSVAGTAYTEAFF.

V usage is TRBV6-4 and J usage is TRBJ2-3, with 7 bases that match TRBD2. Germline-derived CDR1 and CDR2 are MRHNA and SNTAGT. Unmatched junction bases numbered 10, after V lost 11 bases and J lost 2 bases. CDR3 length equals 14 residues. CDR3 in amino acids: CASREGLTTDTQYF. The CDR3 DNA is TGTGCCTCCAGGGAGGGGCTCACCACAGATACGCAGTATTTT.

This chain uses TRBV6-1 with TRBJ2-7, with a possible D match to TRBD2 (6 bases). The CDR3 is 19 amino acids. V was pared by 2 bases and J by 2 bases, with 25 bases between. The V gene's germline CDR1 is MNHNS and CDR2 SASEGT. In DNA, the CDR3 is TGTGCCAGCAGTGAAACGTCGTCCTTCACTTCGGGAGCGCCCTACGAGCAGTACTTC. Encoded protein: CASSETSSFTSGAPYEQYF.

V is TRBV5-1 and J is TRBJ1-4; the D gene is possibly TRBD1 (5 bases). The CDR3 length is 16 residues. Trimming pared 4 bases from V and 8 bases from J, leaving 21 bases between. Germline loops: CDR1 SGHRS, CDR2 YFSETQ. CDR3 nucleotide sequence: TGCGCCAGCAGCCTCATAGGCACAGGCCGGGAAGAAAAACTGTTTTTT. Translation: CASSLIGTGREEKLFF.

This clone was seen a few times. V is TRBV6-5 and J is TRBJ1-1, with D tentatively TRBD1 (6 bases). Germline V CDR1 and CDR2: MNHEY, SVGAGI. The V end was cut by 6 bases, the J end by 5 bases, with 19 bases between. The CDR3 is 15 amino acids. For the CDR3, the DNA is TGTGCCAGCAGGGAACGGGGGGCTGGGCGGACTGAAGCTTTCTTT. Translation: CASRERGAGRTEAFF.

A few counts support this clone. The chain links TRBV5-4 to TRBJ1-2; D unresolved. The CDR3 has 15 amino acids. Deletions cut 2 bases from V and 4 bases from J, with 15 bases between. The germline CDR1 and CDR2 sequences are SGHNT and YYREEE (reference sequence). CDR3 region: CASSFFTNPLYGYTF. In DNA, the CDR3 is TGTGCCAGCAGCTTCTTCACAAACCCACTCTATGGCTACACCTTC.

V is TRBV27 and J is TRBJ2-1; a possible D gene is TRBD1 (6 bases). CDR1 is MNHEY and CDR2 is SMNVEV in the germline V gene (reference sequence). CDR3 length: 16 amino acids. V lost 4 bases and J 0 bases, leaving 13 bases between the germline ends. The CDR3 nucleotides are TGTGCCAGCAGTTCCTTAAAGGGGGTCTCCTACAATGAGCAGTTCTTC. Its protein product is CASSSLKGVSYNEQFF.

This clone was seen only once. The chain links TRBV5-6 to TRBJ2-5, with D possibly matching TRBD1 (6 bases). The germline V and J ends were trimmed by 0 bases and 4 bases, with 13 bases remaining between them. The CDR3 loop spans 15 amino acids. Per the germline V gene, CDR1 is SGHDT and CDR2 is YYEEEE. CDR3 nucleotide sequence: TGTGCCAGCAGCTTGGACAGGGCATATAGAGAGACCCAGTACTTC. Encoded protein: CASSLDRAYRETQYF. The full variable domain, in which reference TRBV5-6 and TRBJ2-5 provide the parts outside the CDR3, is DAGVTQSPTHLIKTRGQQVTLRCSPKSGHDTVSWYQQALGQGPQFIFQYYEEEERQRGNFPDRFSGHQFPNYSSELNVNALLLGDSALYLCASSLDRAYRETQYFGPGTRLLVL.

V is TRBV19 and J is TRBJ2-7, with 8 nucleotides matching TRBD1. Germline CDR1 LNHDA, CDR2 SQIVND (reference sequence). The CDR3 totals 15 residues. With 1 base clipped from V and 2 bases from J, the junction kept 4 bases outside the gene matches. CDR3 nucleotides: TGTGCCAGTAGTATAGCCAACAGGGGGACCTACGAGCAGTACTTC. This encodes CASSIANRGTYEQYF.

The J gene is TRBJ2-1, the V gene TRBV4-1; 12 bases map to TRBD2. The V gene's germline CDR1 is MGHRA and CDR2 YSYEKL. With V trimmed by 3 bases and J by 10 bases, 7 bases remained unmatched. The CDR3 spans 15 residues. In nucleotides, the CDR3 is TGCGCCAGCAGCCAGCCGACTAGCGGGAGTAGCGAGCAGTTCTTC. This encodes CASSQPTSGSSEQFF.

The chain links TRBV11-2 to TRBJ2-7; TRBD2 agrees at 11 bases. Germline V CDR1 and CDR2: SGHAT, FQNNGV. Germline trimming cut 5 bases from V and 5 bases from J; bases unmatched to any gene: 11. This CDR3 is built from 16 residues. CDR3 coding DNA: TGTGCCAGCAGCCGACCAACTAGCGGGAGACTCCACGAGCAGTACTTC. Protein sequence: CASSRPTSGRLHEQYF.

Worth noting for this clone: Other DNA sequences in the same sample also yield this CDR3. CDR3 sequence reads: CAWTPPGLAGGPTGELFF. The CDR3 nucleotides are TGTGCCTGGACCCCTCCCGGACTAGCGGGAGGACCCACCGGGGAGCTGTTTTTT. This sequence joins TRBV30 and TRBJ2-2; 14 positions agree with TRBD2. Germline-derived CDR1 and CDR2 are GTSNPN and SVGIG (reference sequence). V dropped 4 bases and J dropped 4; count of bases not matched to a gene: 11. The CDR3 is 18 residues long.

The chain combines TRBV27 with TRBJ2-2, with D perhaps TRBD1 (8 bases). CDR1 and CDR2 (germline): MNHEY, SMNVEV (reference sequence). Trimming stripped 5 bases from V and 4 bases from J, with 11 bases between. The CDR3 totals 14 residues. The CDR3 loop is CASSHRGGTGELFF. The CDR3 DNA reads as TGTGCCAGCAGTCACAGGGGGGGCACCGGGGAGCTGTTTTTT.

V usage is TRBV30 and J usage is TRBJ2-6; TRBD1 is a possible D gene (6 bases). Trimming cost V 1 base and J 0 bases, with 7 bases left between them. Germline-derived CDR1 and CDR2 are GTSNPN and SVGIG (reference sequence). The length of the CDR3 is 15 residues. CDR3 bases: TGTGCCTGGAGTGGGACAGTCTCTGGGGCCAACGTCCTGACTTTC. This codes for CAWSGTVSGANVLTF.

The table lists this clone with a few counts. The chain carries TRBV20-1 and TRBJ1-1; maybe TRBD1 (5 bases). This CDR3 has 11 amino acids. V was clipped by 3 bases and J by 8 bases, with 10 bases between them. Germline assignment: CDR1 DFQATT and CDR2 SNEGSKA (reference sequence). The CDR3 spells CSASLAGEAFF. CDR3 nucleotide sequence: TGCAGTGCTAGTCTGGCAGGGGAAGCTTTCTTT.